The sequence of this T cell receptor (beta chain) was determined in a study of cytomegalovirus exposure and HLA in healthy donors (dated by TCRdb to about 2017). Study-wide context: An earlier analysis of several hundred of the donors reported roughly 300 Gb of sequence data and 100 million to 130 million unique TCR beta sequences from about 179 million T cells. All discovery cohort repertoires had been generated using a single sequencing platform. An early release covering about 600 HLA-typed donors comprised about 300 gigabases of sequencing data and tens of millions of unique TCR sequences. Typing coverage varied by locus: roughly 629-630 donors for A, B, C, DRB1 and DQB1; 522 for DQA1; about 600 for DPA1; roughly 470 for DPB1. Roughly 5 DR-DQ haplotypes were handled as single units for association and clustering because linkage in the cohort was strong. High-throughput TCR immunosequencing, statistical association of individual TCRs with disease status, and machine learning were combined to predict cytomegalovirus infection status. HLA typing included class I and class II loci at four-digit resolution. Donor age, sex, ethnicity and CMV serostatus were compiled together with the repertoire data. In a later genetic analysis, genome-wide SNP genotypes for about three fifths of the roughly 670 donors were used, and that subset was treated as a discovery cohort. Among the roughly 400 genotyped donors, approximately 81% belonged to the genetic ancestry cluster associated with self-reported Caucasian donors. The later analysis used no new phenotypic data to find candidate immune exposures, relying instead on TCR beta sequences and their occurrence across donors. The aim of the study was to test whether cataloging public T cell receptors could identify signatures of past pathogen exposure. A later analysis re-examined previously published TCR beta repertoires from several hundred donors and added high-resolution HLA genotyping to investigate patterns of TCR occurrence. The study profiled the T cell repertoires of hundreds of subjects by immunosequencing and related them to cytomegalovirus serostatus. In addition to the first cohort of hundreds of subjects, a separate validation cohort of under 150 different subjects was used. Across about 370 genotyped donors of the cohort, an average of approximately 200,000 unique TCR beta nucleotide sequences per donor were sequenced, and about a sixth of those sequences were non-productive. In an earlier analysis of roughly 600 of the donors, high-throughput TCR beta sequencing was used to judge whether each TCR beta V gene segment behaved as functional or pseudogenic. Here is what the overall study found, with its caveats: The study gave a list of under 200 TCR beta chains associated with cytomegalovirus. In an earlier analysis of 450 to 750 of the donors, most TCR beta V segments appeared in productive rearrangements about 87% or about 30% of the time, broadly matching IMGT annotations. Because the 87-base-pair reads could not distinguish some IMGT-functional V segments, including TRBV6-2 and TRBV6-3, those segments were excluded. A further reported finding was that TCR beta sequences accurately predicted the HLA-A and HLA-B alleles for most subjects in the first cohort. Three of the identified cytomegalovirus-associated TCR beta chains were confirmed in vitro to be specific for cytomegalovirus antigens. In a later analysis, around 15,000 TCR beta sequences were associated with specific HLA alleles at a false discovery rate of 0.05. In a later analysis, TCR association rates were found to vary across HLA loci, with the most associated TCRs seen for DRB1 alleles and the fewest for HLA-C alleles. The only immune exposure information available for the cohort was CMV serostatus. A later genetic analysis reported fewer N-insertions in productive TCRs among donors in an Asian-associated ancestry cluster than the 666-donor mean. In a later analysis, HLA-associated TCR beta chains were found to be more clonally expanded and to have lower generation probabilities than equally common non-associated chains. Across donors, most TCR sequences were observed very rarely, whereas some public TCRs were present in many individuals. According to a later analysis, most CMV-associated TCR beta chains appeared to be HLA-restricted, and the HLA associations seemed to be driven largely by CMV exposure. An association between a missense DCLRE1C variant and V-gene and J-gene trimming of TCR beta chains was found in a later genetic analysis and replicated in an independent cohort. Roughly uniform sequencing depth across donors was assumed in presence/absence analyses, although this assumption may not hold. The sequencing pipeline was judged likely to have produced a cluster of highly shared sequence variants as a technical artifact. About 17 rarely observed V segments, including chromosome 9 orphons, were excluded from the earlier analysis of a few hundred of the donors because counts were too low. A later analysis reported that several top co-occurrence clusters appeared linked to parvovirus B19, influenza, CMV and Epstein-Barr virus. In both the original and validation cohorts, the classifier was reported to diagnose cytomegalovirus status with high specificity and sensitivity. The authors suggested that the approach could potentially be extended to other disease states and immunological phenotypes. In this cohort, only TCR beta chains were sequenced, and detectable features were limited by the absence of alpha or paired-chain data. HLA typing was unavailable for some donors at each locus, so association tests used only the typed subset. Linkage disequilibrium might explain the correlated functional status among segregating V segments, but an unknown experimental factor could not be excluded. Strong co-occurrence of HLA alleles, especially DR and DQ, made assigning TCR associations to individual alleles difficult.

Worth noting for this clone: Its antigen target is currently unknown. It has no much larger one-base neighbor in the sample; base qualities were not kept.

Compared with germline, V lacks 5 bases and J lacks 5 bases; bases without a gene match: 8. Its CDR3 holds 15 amino acids, cysteine through phenylalanine. Here the CDR3 DNA is all that survives: 45 bases in frame from base 1. The CDR1 and CDR2 encoded by the germline V gene (reference sequence) are SEHNR and FQNEAQ. The library was built by means of the immunoSEQ multiplex PCR assay. For the multiplex PCR, a mixture combining 60 forward primers for TCR Vbeta segments and 13 reverse primers for TCR Jbeta segments was used. The CDR3 region of rearranged TCR beta genes was amplified from genomic DNA with a multiplex PCR assay. The Illumina HiSeq System was used to sequence the amplified TCR beta libraries as 87-base-pair reads. In the authors' own workflow: A later analysis tallied roughly 76 million unique TCR beta chains across the 666 repertoires, and around 12 million of those chains were shared by two or more donors. Raw reads were error-corrected and collapsed into unique sequences with a nearest-neighbor algorithm that merged closely related sequences to remove PCR and sequencing errors. Alignment of CDR3 sequences to IMGT reference sequences was used to assign V, D and J gene segments. Each retained sequence needed at least a six-nucleotide match to both a V gene segment and a J gene segment. A rearrangement counted as productive if the CDR3 had no stop codons and remained in frame with V and J, and every other rearrangement counted as non-productive. CDR3 was defined by IMGT convention, running from the second conserved V-encoded cysteine to the conserved J-encoded phenylalanine. Sequences without an unambiguous match to a single V gene segment were excluded from the earlier analysis of approximately 600 of the donors. An earlier analysis of 587 of the donors classified V segments as functional when productive rearrangements were above 56.7% and as segregating when the standard deviation between donors was above 5%. A statistical classification framework was built to diagnose cytomegalovirus status from the catalog of TCR beta chain sequences. In a later analysis, V and J genes were assigned by comparing TCR nucleotide sequences against IMGT/GENE-DB human TR gene sequences. A later analysis assigned CDR3 sequences and most-parsimonious VDJ recombination scenarios with the TCRdist pipeline. In a later analysis, each TCR beta chain was defined by its CDR3 amino acid sequence together with its V-gene family, and reads without a unique V-gene family were excluded. As a way to deal with suspected cross-contamination and a sequencing artifact, a later analysis dropped roughly 620 nucleotide sequences that were highly shared and had low generation probability. A later analysis calculated a clonal expansion index for each public chain from normalized within-repertoire ranks of inferred template counts. Generation probabilities in a later analysis came from a VDJ recombination model fitted to out-of-frame rearrangements, and those results were checked against IGoR. In a later analysis, TCR-TCR, TCR-HLA and TCR-CMV co-occurrence was scored with hypergeometric tests, and a repertoire-size bias correction was applied to TCR pairs. A later analysis estimated false discovery rates by permuting HLA or CMV assignments 20 times. In a later analysis, co-occurring TCRs were grouped using DBSCAN, and TCRdist sequence similarity was added for clustering within HLA-allele-positive subsets. Repertoires with fewer than 30,000 or more than 120,000 public chains were left out of co-occurrence clustering, as were four to six repertoires with anomalous nucleotide sharing. TCRdb took this table from immuneACCESS and kept in-frame rearrangements with V and J called. Such tables lack part of the clones; where checked against another copy, unresolved V genes explain under half of the gap, and the rest is unexplained. From that table come the V and J calls and clone size; the DNA was used to work out D and trimming. In this sample the table shows about 95,000 clones, over 70% of which occur a single time. 4.9% of the sample is in the top ten clones.

The cohort comprised several hundred healthy bone marrow donors. All cohort members were sampled while nominally healthy, although unrecorded immune exposures were likely present. The donor tested CMV seronegative, placing the donor among the 352 seronegative members of the cohort. Each donor provided a peripheral blood sample, and peripheral blood mononuclear cells were used for TCR beta sequencing. The Qiagen DNeasy Blood Extraction Kit was used to extract genomic DNA from the blood cell samples. Sequenced sample: PBMCs. This clonotype was sampled from a woman aged 40 to 50 in good health and CMV-seronegative. Recombination linked TRBV7-9 to TRBJ1-2, with TRBD1 identical over 10 junction bases. The CDR3 region has the sequence CASSPGTGDLYGYTF. The bases are TGTGCCAGCAGCCCGGGGACAGGGGATCTGTATGGCTACACCTTC. Joined to the reference TRBV7-9 and TRBJ1-2 proteins, this CDR3 gives the full variable domain: DTGVSQNPRHKITKRGQNVTFRCDPISEHNRLYWYRQTLGQGPEFLTYFQNEAQLEKSRLLSDRFSAERPKGSFSTLEIQRTEQGDSAMYLCASSPGTGDLYGYTFGSGTRLTVV.